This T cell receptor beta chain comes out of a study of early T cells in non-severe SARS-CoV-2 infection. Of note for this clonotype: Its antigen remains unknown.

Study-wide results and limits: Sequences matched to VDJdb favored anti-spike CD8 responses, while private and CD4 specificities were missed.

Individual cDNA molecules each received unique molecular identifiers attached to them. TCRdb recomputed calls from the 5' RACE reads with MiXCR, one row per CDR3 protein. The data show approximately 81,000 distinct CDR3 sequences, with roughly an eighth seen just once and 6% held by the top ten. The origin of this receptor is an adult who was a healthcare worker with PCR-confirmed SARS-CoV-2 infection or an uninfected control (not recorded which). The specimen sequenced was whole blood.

CDR3 region: CASSYTSRGTNTEAFF. As DNA, the CDR3 is TGTGCCAGCAGTTACACTTCGAGGGGGACGAACACTGAAGCTTTCTTT. The genes are TRBV6-5 and TRBJ1-1; D is perhaps TRBD1 (6 bases). This CDR3 contains 16 residues. With 2 bases removed from V and 1 base from J, the gap between germline ends came to 14 bases. Per the germline V gene, CDR1 is MNHEY and CDR2 is SVGAGI.